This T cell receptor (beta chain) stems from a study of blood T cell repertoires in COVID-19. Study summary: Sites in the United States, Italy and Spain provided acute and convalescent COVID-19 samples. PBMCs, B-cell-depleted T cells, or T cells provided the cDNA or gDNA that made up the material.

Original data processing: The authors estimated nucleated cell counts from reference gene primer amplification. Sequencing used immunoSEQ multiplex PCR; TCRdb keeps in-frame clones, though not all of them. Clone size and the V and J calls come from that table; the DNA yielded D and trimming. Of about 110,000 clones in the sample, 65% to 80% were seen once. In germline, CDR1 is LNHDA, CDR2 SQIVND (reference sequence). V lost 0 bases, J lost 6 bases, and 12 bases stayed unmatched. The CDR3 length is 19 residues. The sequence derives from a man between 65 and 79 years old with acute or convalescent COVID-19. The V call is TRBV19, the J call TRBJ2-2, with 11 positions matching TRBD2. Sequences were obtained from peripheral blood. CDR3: CASSIDWGWTSGLAGELFF. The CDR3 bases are TGTGCCAGTAGTATAGATTGGGGATGGACTAGCGGGCTCGCCGGGGAGCTGTTTTTT.